The present TCR beta chain was sequenced within a study of CD8 T cells in ankylosing spondylitis. Whole-study results and caveats: Peripheral blood held disease-linked clones only at relatively low frequency, and these were CD8+. Ankylosing spondylitis blood appeared to be characterized by a TCR beta motif of about eight highly homologous variants.

CDR3 size: 13 residues. The ends were cut back, 4 bases at V and 5 bases at J, with 14 bases in the middle. The germline V gene has CDR1 SQVTM and CDR2 ANQGSEA. From the 5' RACE reads, TCRdb called clonotypes with MiXCR, one entry per CDR3 protein. The repertoire consists of 250,000 or so distinct CDR3 sequences, with about 24% occurring once and the leading ten covering approximately 0.61%. This clonotype showed up just a few times. What it binds is not known. The chain is built from TRBV29-1 and TRBJ2-5; D unresolved. The sample was blood, either unsorted or a sorted T cell fraction (not recorded which). The sequence was collected from a male donor with ankylosing spondylitis or in good health (not recorded which). CDR3 sequence (DNA): TGCAGCGTTGCCGGTGGAGCCGGGGAGACCCAGTACTTC. Residues: CSVAGGAGETQYF.